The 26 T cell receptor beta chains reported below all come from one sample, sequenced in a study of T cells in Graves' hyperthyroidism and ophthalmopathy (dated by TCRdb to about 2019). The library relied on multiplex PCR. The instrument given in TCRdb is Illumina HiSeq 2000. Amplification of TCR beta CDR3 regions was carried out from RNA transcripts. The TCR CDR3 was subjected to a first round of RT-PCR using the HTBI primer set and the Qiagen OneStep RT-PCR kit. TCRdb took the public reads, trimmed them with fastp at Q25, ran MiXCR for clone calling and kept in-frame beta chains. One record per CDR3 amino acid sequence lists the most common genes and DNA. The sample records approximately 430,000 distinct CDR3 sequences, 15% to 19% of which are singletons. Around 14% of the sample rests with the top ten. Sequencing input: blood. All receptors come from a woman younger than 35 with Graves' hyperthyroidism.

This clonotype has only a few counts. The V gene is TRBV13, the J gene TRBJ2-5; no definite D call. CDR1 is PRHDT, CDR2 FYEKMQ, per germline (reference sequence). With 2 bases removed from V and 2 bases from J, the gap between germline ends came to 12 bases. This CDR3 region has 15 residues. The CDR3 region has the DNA TGTGCCAGCAGCTTAAGAGGTATGGGGCAAGAGACCCAGTACTTC. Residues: CASSLRGMGQETQYF.

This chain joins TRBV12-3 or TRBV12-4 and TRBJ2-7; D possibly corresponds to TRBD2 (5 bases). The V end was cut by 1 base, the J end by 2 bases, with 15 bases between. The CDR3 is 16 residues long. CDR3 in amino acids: CASSLDPQRLTYEQYF. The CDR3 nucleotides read TGTGCCAGCAGTTTAGACCCCCAGCGGTTAACCTACGAGCAGTACTTC.

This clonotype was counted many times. Here the CDR3 DNA reads TGCGCCAGCAGCTTAAGCTTCGCTAGCGGGGGCATTGAGCAGTTCTTC. Amino acids: CASSLSFASGGIEQFF. This rearrangement joins TRBV5-1 to TRBJ2-1; 10 nucleotides line up with TRBD2. The length of the CDR3 is 16 residues. V lost 2 bases and J lost 9; bases outside the gene matches: 11. CDR1 is SGHRS, CDR2 YFSETQ, per germline. The full variable domain, in which reference TRBV5-1 and TRBJ2-1 provide the parts outside the CDR3, is KAGVTQTPRYLIKTRGQQVTLSCSPISGHRSVSWYQQTPGQGLQFLFEYFSETQRNKGNFPGRFSGRQFSNSRSEMNVSTLELGDSALYLCASSLSFASGGIEQFFGPGTRLTVL.

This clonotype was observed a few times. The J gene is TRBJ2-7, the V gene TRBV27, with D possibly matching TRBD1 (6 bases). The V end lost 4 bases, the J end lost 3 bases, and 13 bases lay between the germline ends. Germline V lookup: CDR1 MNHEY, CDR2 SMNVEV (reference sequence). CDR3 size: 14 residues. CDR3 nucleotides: TGTGCCAGCAGTTCCGGACAGACTGTCTACGAGCAGTACTTC. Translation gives CASSSGQTVYEQYF.

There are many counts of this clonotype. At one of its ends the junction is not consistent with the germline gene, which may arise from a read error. The CDR3 DNA is TGTGCCAGCAGCTCCTTCAATGAGCAGTTCTTC. Its protein product is CASSSFNEQFF. V usage is TRBV7-9 and J usage is TRBJ2-1; no firm D call. The CDR3 is made up of 11 amino acids. Germline assignment: CDR1 SEHNR and CDR2 FQNEAQ (reference sequence).

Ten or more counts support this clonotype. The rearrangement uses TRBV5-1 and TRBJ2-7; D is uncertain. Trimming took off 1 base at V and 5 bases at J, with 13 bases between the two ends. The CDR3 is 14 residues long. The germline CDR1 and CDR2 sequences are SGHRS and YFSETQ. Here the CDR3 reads CASSLRSGQNEQYF. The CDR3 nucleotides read TGCGCCAGCAGCTTGAGGTCTGGGCAAAACGAGCAGTACTTC.

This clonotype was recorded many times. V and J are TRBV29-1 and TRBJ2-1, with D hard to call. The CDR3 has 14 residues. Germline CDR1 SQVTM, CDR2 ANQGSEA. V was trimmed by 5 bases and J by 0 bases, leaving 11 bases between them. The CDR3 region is CSVSDGTSYNEQFF. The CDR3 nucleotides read TGCAGCGTTTCCGACGGTACCTCCTACAATGAGCAGTTCTTC.

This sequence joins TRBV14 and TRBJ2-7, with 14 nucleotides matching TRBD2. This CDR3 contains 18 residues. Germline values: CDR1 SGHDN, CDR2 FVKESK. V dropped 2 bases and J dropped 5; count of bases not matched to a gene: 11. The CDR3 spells CASSQIFHPGLAGDEQYF. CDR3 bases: TGTGCCAGCAGCCAAATTTTCCACCCGGGACTAGCGGGAGACGAGCAGTACTTC.

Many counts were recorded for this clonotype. This CDR3 is CASSLVSAGLNEQFF. The DNA of the CDR3 is TGCGCCAGCAGCTTGGTTAGCGCCGGTTTAAATGAGCAGTTCTTC. V usage is TRBV5-1 and J usage is TRBJ2-1, with D maybe TRBD2 (5 bases). The V end was cut by 0 bases, the J end by 7 bases, with 14 bases between. This CDR3 comprises 15 residues. CDR1 is SGHRS, CDR2 YFSETQ, per germline.

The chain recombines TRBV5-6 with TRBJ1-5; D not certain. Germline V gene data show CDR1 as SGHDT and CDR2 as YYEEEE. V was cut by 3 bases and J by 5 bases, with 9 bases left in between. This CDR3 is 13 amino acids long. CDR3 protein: CASSSAPHQPQHF. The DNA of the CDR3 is TGTGCCAGCAGCTCCGCCCCGCATCAGCCCCAGCATTTT.

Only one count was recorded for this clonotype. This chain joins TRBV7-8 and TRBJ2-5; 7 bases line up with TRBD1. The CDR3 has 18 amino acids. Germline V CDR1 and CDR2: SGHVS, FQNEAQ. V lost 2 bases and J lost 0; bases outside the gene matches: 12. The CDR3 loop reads CASSLRQGVSRYQETQYF. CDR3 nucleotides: TGTGCCAGCAGCTTAAGGCAGGGGGTCTCTCGGTACCAAGAGACCCAGTACTTC.

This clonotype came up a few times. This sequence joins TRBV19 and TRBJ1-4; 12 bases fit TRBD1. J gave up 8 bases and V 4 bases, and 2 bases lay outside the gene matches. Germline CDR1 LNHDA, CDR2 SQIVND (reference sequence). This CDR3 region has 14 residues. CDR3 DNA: TGTGCCAGTAGTACGGGGACAGGGGGCGAAAAACTGTTTTTT. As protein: CASSTGTGGEKLFF.

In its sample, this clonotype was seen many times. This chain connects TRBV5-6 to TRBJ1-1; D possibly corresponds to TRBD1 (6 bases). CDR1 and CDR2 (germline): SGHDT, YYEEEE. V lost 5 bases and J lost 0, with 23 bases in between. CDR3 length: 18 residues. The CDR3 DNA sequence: TGTGCCAGCAGTCTCAACGGGGGCTCTTCTGATGTGAACACTGAAGCTTTCTTT. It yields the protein CASSLNGGSSDVNTEAFF.

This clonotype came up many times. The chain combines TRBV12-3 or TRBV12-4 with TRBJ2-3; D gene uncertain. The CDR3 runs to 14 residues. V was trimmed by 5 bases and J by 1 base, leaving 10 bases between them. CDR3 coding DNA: TGTGCCAGCAGTCCCCGGTGGGGCACAGATACGCAGTATTTT. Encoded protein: CASSPRWGTDTQYF.

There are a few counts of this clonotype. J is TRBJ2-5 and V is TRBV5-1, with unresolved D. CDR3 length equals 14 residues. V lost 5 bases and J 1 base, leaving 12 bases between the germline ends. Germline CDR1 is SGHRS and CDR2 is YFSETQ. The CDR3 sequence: CASSHRQIQETQYF. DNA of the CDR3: TGCGCCAGCAGTCATCGGCAGATCCAAGAGACCCAGTACTTC.

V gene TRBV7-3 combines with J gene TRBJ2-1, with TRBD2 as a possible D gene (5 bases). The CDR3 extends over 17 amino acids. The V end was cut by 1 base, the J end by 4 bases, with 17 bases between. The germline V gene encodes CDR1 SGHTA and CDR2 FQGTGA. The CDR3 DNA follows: TGTGCCAGCAGCTTAAGCCCAGCGAGCGGAATTTACAATGAGCAGTTCTTC. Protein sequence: CASSLSPASGIYNEQFF.

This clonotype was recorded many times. The CDR3 sequence: CASSLVRVNEQFF. CDR3 coding DNA: TGCGCCAGCAGCTTGGTACGGGTCAATGAGCAGTTCTTC. The V call is TRBV5-1, the J call TRBJ2-1; D remains ambiguous. Between the trimmed V and J ends, which lost 0 bases and 6 bases, there was a span of 7 bases. This CDR3 comprises 13 residues. Germline lookup yields CDR1 SGHRS and CDR2 YFSETQ.

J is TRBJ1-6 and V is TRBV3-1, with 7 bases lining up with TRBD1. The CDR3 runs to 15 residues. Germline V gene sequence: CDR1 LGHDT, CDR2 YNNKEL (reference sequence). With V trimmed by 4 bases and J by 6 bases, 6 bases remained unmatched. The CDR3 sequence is CASSPQGVSNSPLHF. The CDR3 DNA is TGTGCCAGCAGCCCCCAGGGGGTCTCTAATTCACCCCTCCACTTT.

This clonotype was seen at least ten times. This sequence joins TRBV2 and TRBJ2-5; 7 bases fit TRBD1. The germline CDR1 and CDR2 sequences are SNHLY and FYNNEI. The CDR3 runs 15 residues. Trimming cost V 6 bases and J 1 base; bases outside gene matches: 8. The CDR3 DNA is TGTGCCAGCAGGAACCGGGACAGCGTCCAAGAGACCCAGTACTTC. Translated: CASRNRDSVQETQYF.

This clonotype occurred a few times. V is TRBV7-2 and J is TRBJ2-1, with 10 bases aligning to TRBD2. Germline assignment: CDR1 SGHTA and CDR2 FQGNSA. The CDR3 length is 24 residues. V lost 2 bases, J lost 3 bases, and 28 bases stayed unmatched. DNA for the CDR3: TGTGCCAGCAGCTTATATCATTACAGTATAACGGCGAGCGGGGGGGCCAACGTCTACAATGAGCAGTTCTTC. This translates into CASSLYHYSITASGGANVYNEQFF.

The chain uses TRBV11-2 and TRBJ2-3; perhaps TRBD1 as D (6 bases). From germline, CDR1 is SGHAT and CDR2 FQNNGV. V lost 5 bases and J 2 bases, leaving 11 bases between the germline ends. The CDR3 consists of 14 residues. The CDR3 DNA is TGTGCCAGCAGCGAACAGGGCTCCACAGATACGCAGTATTTT. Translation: CASSEQGSTDTQYF.

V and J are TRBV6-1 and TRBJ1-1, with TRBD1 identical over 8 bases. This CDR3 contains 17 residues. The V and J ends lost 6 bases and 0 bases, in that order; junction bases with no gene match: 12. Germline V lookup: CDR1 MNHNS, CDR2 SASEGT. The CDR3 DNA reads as TGTGCCAGCAGATGGACAGGGCAGTTGGGCATGAACACTGAAGCTTTCTTT. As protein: CASRWTGQLGMNTEAFF.

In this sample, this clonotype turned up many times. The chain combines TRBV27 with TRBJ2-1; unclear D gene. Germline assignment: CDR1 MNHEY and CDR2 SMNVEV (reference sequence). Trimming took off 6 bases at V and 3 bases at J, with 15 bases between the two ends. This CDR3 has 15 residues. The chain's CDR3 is CASSLAASLYNEQFF. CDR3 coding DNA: TGTGCCAGCAGCCTGGCCGCCTCTCTCTACAATGAGCAGTTCTTC.

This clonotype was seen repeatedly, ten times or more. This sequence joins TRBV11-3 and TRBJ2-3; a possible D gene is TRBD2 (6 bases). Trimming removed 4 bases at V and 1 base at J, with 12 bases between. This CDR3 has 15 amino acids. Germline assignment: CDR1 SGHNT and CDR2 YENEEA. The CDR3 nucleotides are TGTGCCAGCAGCTGGGGACTTACTCGCACAGATACGCAGTATTTT. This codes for CASSWGLTRTDTQYF.

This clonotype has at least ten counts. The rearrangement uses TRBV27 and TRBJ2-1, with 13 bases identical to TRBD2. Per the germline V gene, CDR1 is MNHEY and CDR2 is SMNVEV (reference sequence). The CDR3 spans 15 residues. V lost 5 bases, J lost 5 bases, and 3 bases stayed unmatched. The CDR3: CASSGLAGVDNEQFF. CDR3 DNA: TGTGCCAGCAGTGGACTAGCGGGAGTTGACAATGAGCAGTTCTTC.

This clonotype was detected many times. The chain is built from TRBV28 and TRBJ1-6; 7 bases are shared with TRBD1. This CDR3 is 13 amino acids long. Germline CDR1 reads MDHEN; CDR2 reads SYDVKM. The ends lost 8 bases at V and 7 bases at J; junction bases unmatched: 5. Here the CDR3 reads CASRQGWNSPLHF. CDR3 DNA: TGTGCCAGCCGACAGGGTTGGAATTCACCCCTCCACTTT.